This TCR beta chain was profiled in a study of cytomegalovirus exposure and HLA in healthy donors (dated by TCRdb to about 2017). Describing the broader study: An earlier analysis of several hundred of the donors reported about 290 Gb of sequence data and 100 million to 130 million unique TCR beta sequences from 150 million to 200 million T cells. The study used immunosequencing to profile the T cell repertoires of 666 subjects and linked those repertoires to cytomegalovirus serostatus. In addition to the first cohort of 650 to 800 subjects, a separate validation cohort of approximately 130 different subjects was used. In an earlier analysis of 587 of the donors, high-throughput TCR beta sequencing was used to judge whether each TCR beta V gene segment behaved as functional or pseudogenic. Across about 370 genotyped donors of the cohort, an average of roughly 230,000 unique TCR beta nucleotide sequences per donor were sequenced, and roughly a sixth of those sequences were non-productive. HLA typing included class I and class II loci at four-digit resolution. Donor age, sex, ethnicity and CMV serostatus were compiled together with the repertoire data. Typing coverage differed by locus: A, B, C, DRB1 and DQB1 were typed in about 629-630 donors, DQA1 in roughly 510, DPA1 in 606, and DPB1 in around 440. A later genetic analysis took genome-wide SNP genotypes for about 55% of the 666 donors and used that subset as a discovery cohort. Of the 398 genotyped donors, over 70% fell in the genetic ancestry cluster associated with self-reported Caucasian donors. The study aimed to test whether cataloging public T cell receptors could reveal signatures of past pathogen exposure. In the later analysis, no new phenotypic data were used to find candidate immune exposures; instead, reliance was placed on TCR beta sequences and their occurrence across donors. A later analysis re-analyzed previously published TCR beta repertoires from roughly 600 donors and added high-resolution HLA genotyping to study TCR occurrence patterns. Because of strong linkage in the cohort, 4 to 6 DR-DQ haplotypes were treated as single units for association and clustering. The study combined high-throughput TCR immunosequencing, statistical association of individual TCRs with disease status, and machine learning to predict cytomegalovirus infection status. All discovery cohort repertoires had been generated using a single sequencing platform. Around 320 gigabases of sequencing data and approximately 85 million unique TCR sequences were included in an early release covering about 620 HLA-typed donors. Findings and caveats that apply to the study as a whole: Across donors, most TCR sequences were observed very rarely, whereas some public TCRs were present in many individuals. According to a later analysis, parvovirus B19, influenza, CMV and Epstein-Barr virus appeared linked to several top co-occurrence clusters. The authors suggested that the approach could potentially be extended to other disease states and immunological phenotypes. The earlier analysis of nearly 600 of the donors excluded roughly 16 rarely observed V segments, including chromosome 9 orphons, because counts were too low. A later analysis associated 15,000 to 20,000 TCR beta sequences with specific HLA alleles at a false discovery rate of 0.05. Roughly uniform sequencing depth across donors was assumed in presence/absence analyses, although this assumption may not hold. V-gene and J-gene trimming of TCR beta chains was associated with a missense DCLRE1C variant in a later genetic analysis, and the association was replicated in an independent cohort. A total of around 150 TCR beta chains were listed by the study as associated with cytomegalovirus. In both the original and validation cohorts, the classifier was reported to diagnose cytomegalovirus status with high specificity and sensitivity. The 87-base-pair reads could not distinguish some IMGT-functional V segments, including TRBV6-2 and TRBV6-3, so those segments were excluded. CMV serostatus was the only immune exposure information available for the cohort. In a later genetic analysis, fewer N-insertions in productive TCRs were reported among donors in an Asian-associated ancestry cluster than the roughly 700-donor mean. In vitro tests confirmed that three of the cytomegalovirus-associated TCR beta chains recognize cytomegalovirus antigens. In a later analysis, HLA-associated TCR beta chains showed more clonal expansion and lower generation probabilities than non-associated chains that were equally common. An earlier analysis of 450 to 750 of the donors showed that most TCR beta V segments appeared in productive rearrangements either about 87% or about 30% of the time, which broadly matched IMGT annotations. HLA typing was unavailable for some donors at each locus, so association tests used only the typed subset. A further reported finding was that TCR beta sequences accurately predicted the HLA-A and HLA-B alleles for most subjects in the first cohort. Correlated functional status among segregating V segments might reflect linkage disequilibrium, but an unknown experimental factor could not be ruled out. A later analysis found that most CMV-associated TCR beta chains appeared HLA-restricted, with HLA associations seemingly driven largely by CMV exposure. According to a later analysis, TCR association rates differed among HLA loci, with DRB1 alleles showing the most associated TCRs and HLA-C alleles showing the fewest. The cohort was sequenced for TCR beta chains only, and without alpha or paired-chain data the features that could be detected were limited. Assigning TCR associations to individual alleles was difficult when HLA alleles, especially DR and DQ, strongly co-occurred. A group of highly shared sequence variants was considered likely to be a technical artifact of the sequencing pipeline.

Comments on this clone: Its antigen is currently not known. One base away there is no much larger clone; base qualities are not given.

Library construction relied on the immunoSEQ multiplex PCR assay. For the multiplex PCR, a mixture combining 60 forward primers for TCR Vbeta segments and 13 reverse primers for TCR Jbeta segments was used. The CDR3 region of rearranged TCR beta genes was amplified from genomic DNA with a multiplex PCR assay. On the Illumina HiSeq System, the amplified TCR beta libraries were sequenced as 87-base-pair reads. The study's processing was this. Across the 600 to 700 repertoires, a later analysis counted tens of millions of unique TCR beta chains, 9.5 million to 12 million of which were shared by at least two donors. Raw reads were error-corrected and collapsed into unique sequences by a nearest-neighbor algorithm in which closely related sequences were merged to remove PCR and sequencing errors. To assign V, D and J gene segments, CDR3 sequences were aligned to IMGT reference sequences. For a sequence to be retained, at least a six-nucleotide match to both a V gene segment and a J gene segment was required. Rearrangements were called productive when the CDR3 lacked stop codons and stayed in frame with V and J; all others were non-productive. Following IMGT convention, CDR3 was defined as the stretch from the second conserved V-encoded cysteine up to the conserved J-encoded phenylalanine. The earlier analysis of some 580 of the donors excluded any sequence lacking an unambiguous match to a single V gene segment. An earlier analysis of 587 of the donors called V segments functional above 56.7% productive rearrangements and segregating when the between-donor standard deviation exceeded 5%. To diagnose cytomegalovirus status from the catalog of TCR beta chain sequences, a statistical classification framework was built. V and J gene assignment, in a later analysis, came from comparing TCR nucleotide sequences with IMGT/GENE-DB human TR gene sequences. A later analysis assigned CDR3 sequences and most-parsimonious VDJ recombination scenarios with the TCRdist pipeline. In a later analysis, each TCR beta chain was defined by its CDR3 amino acid sequence together with its V-gene family, and reads without a unique V-gene family were excluded. To address suspected cross-contamination and a sequencing artifact, a later analysis removed around 590 highly shared, low-generation-probability nucleotide sequences. For each public chain, a later analysis derived a clonal expansion index from normalized ranks of inferred template counts within each repertoire. In a later analysis, generation probabilities were computed with a VDJ recombination model fitted to out-of-frame rearrangements, and the resulting probabilities were checked against IGoR. In a later analysis, TCR-TCR, TCR-HLA and TCR-CMV co-occurrence was scored with hypergeometric tests, and a repertoire-size bias correction was applied to TCR pairs. In a later analysis, false discovery rates were estimated by permuting HLA or CMV assignments 20 times. In a later analysis, co-occurring TCRs were grouped using DBSCAN, with TCRdist sequence similarity added in when clustering inside HLA-allele-positive subsets. Repertoires with fewer than 30,000 or more than 120,000 public chains, plus five repertoires with anomalous nucleotide sharing, were excluded from co-occurrence clustering. The table was pulled from immuneACCESS by TCRdb, which kept in-frame rearrangements only. Such tables lose some clones; where checked, under half of the loss comes from unresolved V genes, and the rest has no known cause. V, J and clone size are taken as reported in that table, and D and trimming were inferred from the DNA itself. The sample table records 90,000 to 130,000 clones; about 60% of these occur just once. About 2.2% of the sample comes from the top ten.

The cohort comprised fewer than 750 healthy bone marrow donors. Cohort members were all nominally healthy when sampled, although unrecorded immune exposures were likely present. The donor was CMV seronegative and belonged to the group of under 400 seronegative cohort members. A peripheral blood sample was collected from each donor, and TCR beta sequencing was performed on peripheral blood mononuclear cells. The Qiagen DNeasy Blood Extraction Kit was used to extract genomic DNA from the blood cell samples. The CDR1 and CDR2 encoded by the germline V gene are MDHEN and SYDVKM. Including the terminal cysteine and phenylalanine, the CDR3 comprises 11 residues. The CDR3 DNA has 33 bases and is translated from base 1. The V end loses 7 bases and the J end loses 3 bases, and a stretch of 6 bases separates them.

The clonotype comes from a young woman in good health and CMV-seronegative. This chain joins TRBV28 to TRBJ1-1; confidence is insufficient to name the D gene. Sequencing input: PBMCs. The DNA reads as follows: TGTGCCAGCACCCAATACACTGAAGCTTTCTTT. Its amino acids are CASTQYTEAFF.